This section outlines one T cell receptor (beta chain) sequence together with its context. Just one base apart from a much larger clone, this may be a read error. Treg sorting used a CD4+CD25+CD127-/low gate. TCRdb reprocessed the 5' RACE reads via MiXCR and lists one record per CDR3 protein. The sample contains about 42,000 distinct CDR3 sequences, approximately 22% of which appear only once. V dropped 5 bases and J dropped 1 base, with 17 bases sitting between them. Germline CDR1 SGHTA, CDR2 FQGTGA. The CDR3 is made up of 16 amino acids. Sample: Tregs sorted from blood. The TCR was taken from a female donor with breast cancer. The rearrangement uses TRBV7-3 and TRBJ2-5; perhaps D is TRBD1 or TRBD2 (5 bases each). The CDR3 region is CASSPLPKGTQETQYF. The CDR3, as DNA: TGTGCCAGCAGCCCCCTTCCAAAAGGGACCCAAGAGACCCAGTACTTC.